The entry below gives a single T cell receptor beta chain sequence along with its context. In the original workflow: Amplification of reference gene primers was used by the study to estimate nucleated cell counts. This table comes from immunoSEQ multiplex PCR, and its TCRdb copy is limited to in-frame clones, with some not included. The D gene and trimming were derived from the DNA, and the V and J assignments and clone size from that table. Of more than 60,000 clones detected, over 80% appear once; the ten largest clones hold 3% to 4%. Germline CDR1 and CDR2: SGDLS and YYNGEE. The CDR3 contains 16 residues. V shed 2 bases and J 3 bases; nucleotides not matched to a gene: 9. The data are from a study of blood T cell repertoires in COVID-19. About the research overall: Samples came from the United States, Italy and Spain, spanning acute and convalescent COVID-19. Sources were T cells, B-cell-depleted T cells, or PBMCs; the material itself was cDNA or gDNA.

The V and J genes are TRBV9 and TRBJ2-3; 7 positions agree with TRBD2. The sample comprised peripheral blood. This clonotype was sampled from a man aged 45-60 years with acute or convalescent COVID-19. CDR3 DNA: TGTGCCAGCAGCGTCGCGAGCGGGGATGCGACAGATACGCAGTATTTT. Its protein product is CASSVASGDATDTQYF.